The clone carrying this TCR beta chain was seen at least ten times. Its specificity is unknown. Amplified TCR beta CDR3 regions came from RNA transcripts. In the first-round RT-PCR of the TCR CDR3, the HTBI primer set was used. TCRdb re-called the multiplex PCR reads with MiXCR, one entry per CDR3 protein. Among 650,000 to 850,000 distinct CDR3 sequences listed, 18% were seen once. This record belongs to a study of T cells in Graves' hyperthyroidism and ophthalmopathy. V gave up 0 bases and J gave up 3 bases, with 11 bases separating them. CDR3 length equals 15 residues. The germline gives CDR1 SGHRS, CDR2 YFSETQ. Newly diagnosed hyperthyroidism, duration under 2 months, in patients aged 18 to 65. Drawn at first hyperthyroidism diagnosis, the blood sample preceded any ophthalmopathy symptoms. General study results and limits: Most clonotypes that expanded in the thyroid above 0.001 also showed up in blood. From stable hyperthyroidism, ophthalmopathy was set apart by a 13 V-J model.

The sequenced sample was blood. The source is a woman aged 45-59 years with Graves' hyperthyroidism that later progressed to Graves' ophthalmopathy. The chain combines TRBV5-1 with TRBJ2-3; perhaps TRBD2 as D (6 bases). In DNA form, the CDR3 reads TGCGCCAGCAGCTTGGTCGCGGCGGGGACAGATACGCAGTATTTT. It encodes CASSLVAAGTDTQYF.